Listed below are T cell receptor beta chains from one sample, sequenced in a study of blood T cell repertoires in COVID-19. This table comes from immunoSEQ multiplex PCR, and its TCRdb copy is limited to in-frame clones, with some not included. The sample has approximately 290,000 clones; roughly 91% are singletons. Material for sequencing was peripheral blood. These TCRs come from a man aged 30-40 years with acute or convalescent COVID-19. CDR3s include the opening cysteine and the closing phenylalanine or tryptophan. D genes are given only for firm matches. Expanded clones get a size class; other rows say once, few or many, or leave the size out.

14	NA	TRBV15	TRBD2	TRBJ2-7	TGTGCCACCAGCAGGACTAGCGCCTCCTACGAGCAGTACTTC	CATSRTSASYEQYF
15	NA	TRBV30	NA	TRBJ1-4	TGTGCGACCCAGGTCCGGGGAGGGGCTAATGAAAAACTGTTTTTT	CATQVRGGANEKLFF
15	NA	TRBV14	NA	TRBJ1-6	TGTGCCAGCAGCCAAGATTTGACAGTAAATTCACCCCTCCACTTT	CASSQDLTVNSPLHF
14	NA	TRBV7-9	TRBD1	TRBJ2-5	TGTGCCAGCAGCTTCTGGACAGGGGAAGAGACCCAGTACTTC	CASSFWTGEETQYF
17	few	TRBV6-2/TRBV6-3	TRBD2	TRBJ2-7	TGTGCCAGCAGTTACGGGCGGGGGAGCGGGACGGTGCACGAGCAGTACTTC	CASSYGRGSGTVHEQYF
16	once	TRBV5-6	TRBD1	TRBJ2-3	TGTGCCAGCAGCCTGAAGGGTCAGGGGGTAACAGATACGCAGTATTTT	CASSLKGQGVTDTQYF
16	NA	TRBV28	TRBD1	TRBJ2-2	TGTGCCAGCACCGAGTTGGGAGTAGGGGGCGTCGGGGAGCTGTTTTTT	CASTELGVGGVGELFF
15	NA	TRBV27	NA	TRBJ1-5	TGTGCCAGCAGTTTACAGGGTAAGGGCAATCAGCCCCAGCATTTT	CASSLQGKGNQPQHF
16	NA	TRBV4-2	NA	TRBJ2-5	TGTGCCAGCAGCCAAGATTGGGTCGCGGGATATGAGACCCAGTACTTC	CASSQDWVAGYETQYF
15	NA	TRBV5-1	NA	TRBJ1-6	TGCGCCAGCAGCCTAACGAAGCCCTATAATTCACCCCTCCACTTT	CASSLTKPYNSPLHF
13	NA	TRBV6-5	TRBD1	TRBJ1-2	TGTGCCAGCAGGGCAGGGGGAAACTATGGCTACACCTTC	CASRAGGNYGYTF